The next 13 T cell receptor beta chains were all read from a single sample in a study of blood T cell repertoires in COVID-19. This table comes from immunoSEQ multiplex PCR, and its TCRdb copy is limited to in-frame clones, with some not included. This table has over 55,000 clones, around 85% appearing once. The sequenced material came from peripheral blood. Receptor source: a woman older than 75 with acute or convalescent COVID-19.

The chain combines TRBV10-3 with TRBJ1-2; 7 positions agree with TRBD1. V trimming: 4 bases; J trimming: 4 bases; junction bases outside the gene matches: 6. The CDR3 has 14 residues. Germline CDR1 ENHRY, CDR2 SYGVKD. CDR3: CAISGGTAAYGYTF. Written as DNA, the CDR3 is TGTGCCATCAGTGGGGGGACAGCCGCCTATGGCTACACCTTC.

This chain joins TRBV11-2 and TRBJ1-1; 8 bases agree with TRBD1. V shed 4 bases, J shed 4 bases, and the junction held 8 bases outside the gene matches. Germline CDR1 reads SGHAT; CDR2 reads FQNNGV. The CDR3 runs 15 residues. The CDR3 DNA follows: TGTGCCAGCAGCTCCCTCCGGGACAGGCTCACTGAAGCTTTCTTT. It encodes CASSSLRDRLTEAFF. Full variable domain (rest looked up from reference TRBV11-2 and TRBJ1-1): EAGVAQSPRYKIIEKRQSVAFWCNPISGHATLYWYQQILGQGPKLLIQFQNNGVVDDSQLPKDRFSAERLKGVDSTLKIQPAKLEDSAVYLCASSSLRDRLTEAFFGQGTRLTVV.

V gene TRBV19 combines with J gene TRBJ2-3; D is undetermined. This CDR3 has 14 amino acids. The V gene's germline CDR1 is LNHDA and CDR2 SQIVND (reference sequence). V shed 8 bases and J shed 1 base, with 13 bases lying between them. The CDR3 DNA reads TGTGCCAGTCGGTTGACTGGCGGCACAGATACGCAGTATTTT. Its protein product is CASRLTGGTDTQYF.

The chain employs TRBV28 and TRBJ1-1; the D gene is possibly TRBD1 (6 bases). The germline V gene has CDR1 MDHEN and CDR2 SYDVKM. The germline V and J ends were trimmed by 6 bases and 4 bases, with 9 bases remaining between them. This CDR3 is built from 12 residues. CDR3 region: CASSPDSTEAFF. The CDR3 nucleotides are TGTGCCAGCAGCCCGGACAGCACTGAAGCTTTCTTT. The complete variable domain, with remaining parts taken from reference TRBV28 and TRBJ1-1, reads DVKVTQSSRYLVKRTGEKVFLECVQDMDHENMFWYRQDPGLGLRLIYFSYDVKMKEKGDIPEGYSVSREKKERFSLILESASTNQTSMYLCASSPDSTEAFFGQGTRLTVV.

The chain recombines TRBV29-1 with TRBJ2-5; TRBD2 aligns across 7 bases. Germline CDR1 SQVTM, CDR2 ANQGSEA. V lost 2 bases and J lost 3; bases outside the gene matches: 3. The CDR3 spans 13 residues. CDR3 loop: CSVERAGEETQYF. CDR3 DNA: TGCAGCGTTGAAAGGGCGGGAGAAGAGACCCAGTACTTC.

This clone appeared once. The rearrangement links TRBV2 to TRBJ1-1, with TRBD1 as a possible D gene (5 bases). Trimming left V 1 base short and J 8 bases short, with 11 bases between. Looked up from germline, CDR1 is SNHLY and CDR2 is FYNNEI. CDR3 length: 13 residues. This chain's CDR3 is CASSEGPGREAFF. Here the CDR3 DNA reads TGTGCCAGCAGTGAAGGCCCAGGGCGGGAAGCTTTCTTT.

The chain is built from TRBV5-1 and TRBJ1-2, with 7 bases lining up with TRBD1. The CDR3 is made up of 14 amino acids. With V trimmed by 2 bases and J by 3 bases, 4 bases remained unmatched. Germline V gene lookup returns CDR1 SGHRS and CDR2 YFSETQ. CDR3 protein: CASSFDRVHYGYTF. DNA of the CDR3: TGCGCCAGCAGCTTCGACAGGGTTCACTATGGCTACACCTTC.

The CDR3 loop is CASSLNTGNGYTF. For the CDR3, the DNA is TGTGCCAGCAGTTTAAACACAGGGAATGGCTACACCTTC. The chain uses TRBV27 and TRBJ1-2; D is perhaps TRBD1 (6 bases). CDR1 MNHEY and CDR2 SMNVEV come from the germline V gene (reference sequence). The CDR3 has 13 amino acids. V shed 2 bases and J shed 6 bases, with 10 bases lying between them.

The J gene is TRBJ1-6, the V gene TRBV7-2; D is unresolved. Germline V lookup: CDR1 SGHTA, CDR2 FQGNSA. This CDR3 has 14 amino acids. Trimming removed 5 bases at V and 10 bases at J, with 15 bases between. Here the CDR3 reads CASSPYPSESPLHF. CDR3 DNA: TGTGCCAGCAGCCCCTACCCCTCGGAGTCACCCCTCCACTTT. Full variable domain (outside the CDR3, taken from reference TRBV7-2 and TRBJ1-6): GAGVSQSPSNKVTEKGKDVELRCDPISGHTALYWYRQSLGQGLEFLIYFQGNSAPDKSGLPSDRFSAERTGGSVSTLTIQRTQQEDSAVYLCASSPYPSESPLHFGNGTRLTVT.

The chain employs TRBV27 and TRBJ2-5; perhaps TRBD1 as D (5 bases). The germline V and J ends were trimmed by 1 base and 2 bases, with 8 bases remaining between them. Germline V gene data show CDR1 as MNHEY and CDR2 as SMNVEV (reference sequence). This CDR3 has 14 amino acids. For the CDR3, the DNA is TGTGCCAGCAGTTTATTGGGGCCTCAAGAGACCCAGTACTTC. This encodes CASSLLGPQETQYF.

V is TRBV5-8 and J is TRBJ1-6, with D hard to call. Germline V gives CDR1 SGHTS, CDR2 YDEGEE. With 4 bases removed from V and 8 bases from J, the gap between germline ends came to 13 bases. The CDR3 spans 14 residues. The CDR3 region has the DNA TGTGCCAGCAGCCTGGGTGGGCCTGATTCACCCCTCCACTTT. It is translated as CASSLGGPDSPLHF.

Here the CDR3 reads CASSLSGGSGNTIYF. The CDR3 DNA follows: TGTGCCAGCAGTCTGTCAGGGGGCTCTGGAAACACCATATATTTT. The V gene is TRBV6-5, the J gene TRBJ1-3; 7 bases fit TRBD1. The CDR3 spans 15 residues. Germline V gene data show CDR1 as MNHEY and CDR2 as SVGAGI. V shed 5 bases and J 0 bases; nucleotides not matched to a gene: 4.

This chain links TRBV9 with TRBJ2-7; 8 bases are shared with TRBD1. CDR3 length: 15 residues. Germline CDR1 is SGDLS and CDR2 is YYNGEE. V gave up 0 bases and J gave up 4 bases; unmatched junction bases: 6. CDR3 amino acids: CASSVGTGTLYEQYF. The DNA for the CDR3 is TGTGCCAGCAGCGTAGGGACAGGGACCTTATACGAGCAGTACTTC.